This T cell receptor (gamma chain) emerged from a study of Vδ1+ human thymocytes (dated by TCRdb to the late 2010s). Regarding the complete study: The study characterised mRNA-level TRG and TRD CDR3 repertoires of highly purified Vdelta1+ thymocytes from young children as a data resource. The multiplex-based CDR3 amplicon strategy had previously been validated against 5'RACE-based CDR3 amplicon generation methods.

The CDR3 goes from the cysteine to the phenylalanine over 14 residues. Just the 42-base CDR3 DNA is kept, in frame starting at base 1. Trimming removed 2 bases from V and 0 bases from J; the gene matches leave 4 bases unexplained. According to the germline V gene, CDR1 reads EGSNGY and CDR2 reads YDSYNSKV. With respect to this clone: What antigen it recognizes has not been identified. No much larger clone is present one base from it, and per-base qualities are unavailable.

RNA extraction was performed with the RNeasy mini kit, and reverse transcription was done with Superscript III. To generate the CDR3 amplicons, a multiplex PCR was run using pooled V-gene forward primers together with a constant-region reverse primer that carried Illumina adaptor overhangs. Amplicons were gel-purified, then indexed with Nextera index primers over about 8 extra PCR cycles and purified with AMPure XP beads. Sequencing of the libraries was done on an Illumina MiSeq using paired-end 250 bp reads, dual indexing and a roughly 20% PhiX spike-in. Under the source paper's analysis protocol: Reads were quality checked with FastQC, and TRG read pairs were merged with ea-utils fastq-join. IMGT/HighV-QUEST was used to annotate the sequences, only productive sequences with an unambiguous V-gene assignment were kept, and clonotypes were defined as sequences sharing an identical CDR3 sequence. For downstream analysis, the tools were VDJtools 1.1.1, tcR 2.2.3, Treemap and vegan Shannon diversity in R 3.4.4. TCRdb called clones from the public reads with CATT, and repeated DNA sequences were later combined into one row. The V and J calls reflect TCRdb's pipeline rather than the authors' work. The sample has tens of thousands of gamma-chain clones on record, around a fifth of them singletons. 1.5% to 2% of the sample goes to the ten largest clones.

Thymic samples were depleted of alphabeta T cells, then CD3+ TCRVdelta1+ TCRVdelta2- thymocytes were FACS-sorted. Sorted Vdelta1+ thymocyte purity ranged from about 98% to 99.6%. Thymic specimens came from roughly eight paediatric patients undergoing corrective cardiac surgery, aged from about 5 days to 17 months. Thymic tissue was dispersed and mononuclear cells isolated on a Histopaque-1077 density gradient. For staining, the antibodies used were anti-TCRVdelta1 clone TS8.2, anti-TCRVdelta2 clone B6, anti-CD3 clone HIT3a and anti-TCRalphabeta clone IP26. General findings and caveats noted by the study authors: Donors shared many TRG clonotypes (up to about 7x10^3), but TRD repertoires were essentially private, with at most 116 shared. Despite high sort purity, around 20% of thymic TRD sequences were Vdelta2 (and few Vdelta3), unlike peripheral blood Vdelta1+ controls. Because unexpected Vdelta2 sequences could lead to misinterpretation of bulk repertoire data, the authors recommended using highly purified populations and single-cell validation. Donors did not cluster by age or sex, so the analyses were not stratified by age or sex. In contrast to oligoclonal peripheral blood repertoires, thymic TRG and TRD repertoires appeared to be highly polyclonal with Gaussian CDR3 length distributions.

The TCR comes from a boy in the first two years of life who had congenital heart surgery. The rearrangement combines TRGV2 with TRGJ1 or TRGJ2. Sequencing input: Vdelta1+ gamma-delta thymocytes from the thymus. Explained via the paper, the cell subset or site label denotes: FACS-sorted CD3+ TCRalphabeta- TCRVdelta1+ TCRVdelta2- thymocytes. CDR3 sequence: CATWDVKNYYKKLF. The DNA reads TGTGCCACCTGGGACGTAAAGAATTATTATAAGAAACTCTTT.